Sequencing of this TCR beta chain was carried out in a study of tumor and adjacent non-tumor tissue in lung cancer. Study context: There were fewer than 15 adenocarcinoma, 2 squamous cell carcinoma and 1 small cell lung cancer cases. Whole-study results and caveats: Significantly higher TCR diversity was found in tumor than normal lung. Top 100 clones took a larger repertoire share in normal lung.

A modified ARM-PCR protocol with three rounds of nested PCR amplified TCRbeta. In TCRdb, the multiplex PCR reads were re-called with MiXCR into one record per CDR3 protein. The sample yields approximately 77,000 distinct CDR3 sequences, approximately 78% seen once. Details on this clonotype: Its target is not known. An end of the junction differs from the germline gene, which may be a read error.

CDR1 and CDR2 (germline): MNHNS, SASEGT. The CDR3 covers 16 residues. The template was RNA from unsorted bulk tissue. More than 3 cm separated this lung sample from the edge of the tumor. Between August and November 2014, newly diagnosed, chemotherapy-naive lung cancer patients underwent thoracic surgery in China. The chain uses TRBV6-1 and TRBJ2-3, with TRBD2 matching 10 bases. The source of this sequence is a man in his 60s with non-small cell lung cancer. What was sequenced was distant non-tumor lung tissue. In DNA form, the CDR3 reads TGTACCAGCAGTGAGAGACTAGCGGGTAGCACAGATACGCAGTATTTT. Amino acid sequence: CTSSERLAGSTDTQYF.